This T cell receptor (beta chain) was captured by sequencing in a study of blood T cells in healthy people across ages. The CDR3 sequence is 16 residues long. V was clipped by 5 bases and J by 5 bases; unmatched bases: 12. From germline, CDR1 is LNHDA and CDR2 SQIVND (reference sequence). The use of a sample-barcoded 5' primer and a J-beta primer mix characterized a second PCR of about 6 to 11 cycles. Each CDR3 protein gets one entry after TCRdb re-called the 5' RACE reads with MiXCR. In the table there are 590,000 or so distinct CDR3 sequences, approximately 30% of which are singletons. The gene calls are TRBV19 and TRBJ1-5; TRBD1 agrees at 7 bases. This TCR was recovered from a woman of 80 years or more in good health. The sequenced sample consisted of blood. CDR3 in DNA: TGTGCCAGTAGTCGTACGGGGGGACAGAGATATCAGCCCCAGCATTTT. This codes for CASSRTGGQRYQPQHF. The complete variable domain, with remaining parts taken from reference TRBV19 and TRBJ1-5, reads DGGITQSPKYLFRKEGQNVTLSCEQNLNHDAMYWYRQDPGQGLRLIYYSQIVNDFQKGDIAEGYSVSREKKESFPLTVTSAQKNPTAFYLCASSRTGGQRYQPQHFGDGTRLSIL.